This entry lists 18 T cell receptor beta chains sequenced from one sample in a study of human T cells and chemical hapten exposure. TCRdb reprocessed the RACE reads via MiXCR and lists one record per CDR3 protein. Of 50,000 to 75,000 distinct CDR3 sequences listed, roughly 11% were seen once; the top ten hold more than 2%. Stated time point: patch test 3, about 24 weeks after DPC sensitization. Treatment in this sample: therapeutic diphenylcyclopropenone sensitization with weekly scalp DPC. Sequenced material: whole blood, taken in connection with sensitization to the hapten diphenylcyclopropenone (DPC). The receptors here all came from a woman in her thirties with alopecia areata. Some clones in this sample may be carry-over from other donors' samples.

This clonotype was seen ten or more times. V gene TRBV5-1 combines with J gene TRBJ2-2; 12 nucleotides agree with TRBD2. Trimming cost V 4 bases and J 6 bases; bases outside gene matches: 7. The CDR3 has 16 amino acids. Germline V gene data show CDR1 as SGHRS and CDR2 as YFSETQ. CDR3 amino acids: CASSLRLAGDPGELFF. CDR3 nucleotide sequence: TGCGCCAGCAGCCTTAGACTAGCGGGAGACCCCGGGGAGCTGTTTTTT.

This clonotype was counted between two and nine times. The CDR3 DNA reads TGTGCCACCGCGGGGATAATGAACACTGAAGCTTTCTTT. This gives the protein CATAGIMNTEAFF. The chain couples TRBV28 to TRBJ1-1; D unresolved. The CDR3 totals 13 residues. Germline CDR1 is MDHEN and CDR2 is SYDVKM. Between the trimmed V and J ends, which lost 10 bases and 0 bases, there was a span of 12 bases.

The chain recombines TRBV7-8 with TRBJ2-2; no definite D call. V gave up 7 bases and J gave up 7 bases, with 19 bases separating them. The germline gives CDR1 SGHVS, CDR2 FQNEAQ. The CDR3 has 15 amino acids. This chain's CDR3 is CASTLSGQWDGELFF. CDR3 coding DNA: TGTGCCAGCACCCTTAGTGGGCAGTGGGACGGGGAGCTGTTTTTT.

This clonotype was counted at least ten times. V and J are TRBV5-4 and TRBJ1-4; a possible D gene is TRBD1 (6 bases). Trimming took off 4 bases at V and 8 bases at J, with 15 bases between the two ends. The germline V gene encodes CDR1 SGHNT and CDR2 YYREEE (reference sequence). The CDR3 is 14 residues long. CDR3 region: CASSLRGTDEKLFF. The CDR3 region has the DNA TGTGCCAGCAGCCTAAGGGGGACGGACGAAAAACTGTTTTTT.

This clonotype was counted ten times or more. This chain links TRBV9 with TRBJ1-1; no definite D call. The V gene lost 4 bases and the J gene lost 0 bases, with 7 bases spanning the gap. The CDR3 is 13 amino acids. Germline CDR1 is SGDLS and CDR2 is YYNGEE. CDR3 region: CASSPTMNTEAFF. The CDR3 DNA reads as TGTGCCAGCAGCCCTACCATGAACACTGAAGCTTTCTTT.

This clonotype was counted between two and nine times. V usage is TRBV4-2 and J usage is TRBJ2-6; D unresolved. Trimming removed 4 bases from V and 2 bases from J, with 6 bases in between. Germline CDR1 reads LGHNA; CDR2 reads YNFKEQ. CDR3 length equals 14 residues. This CDR3 reads CASSLGTGANVLTF. CDR3 sequence (DNA): TGTGCCAGCAGCCTCGGAACTGGGGCCAACGTCCTGACTTTC.

The chain has TRBV29-1 and TRBJ2-3, with 8 bases that match TRBD2. The CDR3 loop spans 17 amino acids. With 4 bases clipped from V and 6 bases from J, the junction kept 18 bases outside the gene matches. Germline assignment: CDR1 SQVTM and CDR2 ANQGSEA. In DNA form, the CDR3 reads TGCAGCGTTGCCGATAGCGGGGTGTCTTGGAGTGATGATACGCAGTATTTT. Amino acids: CSVADSGVSWSDDTQYF.

In its sample, this clonotype was seen a few times. V is TRBV10-3 and J is TRBJ2-3; no firm D call. CDR3 length equals 14 residues. Between the trimmed V and J ends, which lost 6 bases and 1 base, there was a span of 11 bases. CDR1 is ENHRY, CDR2 SYGVKD, per germline. CDR3: CAIRASTGTDTQYF. DNA of the CDR3: TGTGCCATCAGGGCCTCGACCGGCACAGATACGCAGTATTTT.

This clonotype was seen repeatedly, ten times or more. The chain links TRBV5-8 to TRBJ1-4, with D tentatively TRBD1 (5 bases). Germline V gives CDR1 SGHTS, CDR2 YDEGEE. The CDR3 runs to 17 residues. The V gene lost 0 bases and the J gene lost 2 bases, with 14 bases spanning the gap. The CDR3 loop reads CASSLARQGITNEKLFF. The CDR3 DNA reads as TGTGCCAGCAGCTTGGCACGGCAGGGCATCACTAATGAAAAACTGTTTTTT.

This clonotype was seen a few times. The CDR3 reads CASSRRPDGGDTPEAFF. As DNA, the CDR3 is TGTGCCAGCAGCCGCAGACCCGATGGGGGCGACACTCCTGAAGCTTTCTTT. The genes are TRBV12-3 or TRBV12-4 and TRBJ1-1, with TRBD1 as a possible D gene (6 bases). This CDR3 has 17 amino acids. V lost 6 bases and J lost 6, with 26 bases in between.

This clonotype has ten or more counts. V gene TRBV5-6 combines with J gene TRBJ1-2; D is unclear. Trimming shortened V by 4 bases and J by 4 bases, and 11 bases separated the two germline ends. Germline loops: CDR1 SGHDT, CDR2 YYEEEE. The length of the CDR3 is 13 residues. For the CDR3, the DNA is TGTGCCAGCAGCCGGGAGCCGCTCTATGGCTACACCTTC. Protein sequence: CASSREPLYGYTF. The full variable domain, with the rest looked up from reference TRBV5-6 and TRBJ1-2, is DAGVTQSPTHLIKTRGQQVTLRCSPKSGHDTVSWYQQALGQGPQFIFQYYEEEERQRGNFPDRFSGHQFPNYSSELNVNALLLGDSALYLCASSREPLYGYTFGSGTRLTVV.

This clonotype was observed a handful of times. The rearrangement joins TRBV9 to TRBJ2-2, with TRBD1 identical over 8 bases. V lost 0 bases, J lost 7 bases, and 11 bases stayed unmatched. Per germline, CDR1 SGDLS and CDR2 YYNGEE. CDR3 length equals 17 residues. The CDR3 spells CASSVATWTGNGGELFF. The CDR3 nucleotides read TGTGCCAGCAGCGTAGCTACCTGGACAGGGAACGGCGGGGAGCTGTTTTTT. Based on the CDR3 plus reference TRBV9 and TRBJ2-2, the full variable domain is DSGVTQTPKHLITATGQRVTLRCSPRSGDLSVYWYQQSLDQGLQFLIQYYNGEERAKGNILERFSAQQFPDLHSELNLSSLELGDSALYFCASSVATWTGNGGELFFGEGSRLTVL.

There are a few counts of this clonotype. The chain joins TRBV4-3 to TRBJ2-7; D remains unclear. V was trimmed by 0 bases and J by 0 bases, leaving 9 bases between them. CDR3 length equals 15 residues. The germline gives CDR1 LGHNA, CDR2 YSLEER. In DNA form, the CDR3 reads TGCGCCAGCAGCCAAGATCAGCACAGCTCCTACGAGCAGTACTTC. The encoded protein is CASSQDQHSSYEQYF.

The rearrangement joins TRBV7-3 to TRBJ2-3, with D tentatively TRBD1 or TRBD2 (5 bases each). Germline V gene sequence: CDR1 SGHTA, CDR2 FQGTGA. This CDR3 is 15 amino acids long. Trimming took off 3 bases at V and 2 bases at J, with 12 bases between the two ends. CDR3 DNA: TGTGCCAGCAGCTTCAACCCGGGGACCACAGATACGCAGTATTTT. The encoded protein is CASSFNPGTTDTQYF.

The V gene is TRBV7-8, the J gene TRBJ2-5; no reliable D call. Germline V gene lookup returns CDR1 SGHVS and CDR2 FQNEAQ. This CDR3 is built from 14 residues. V was shortened by 1 base and J by 6 bases, with 12 bases between the two germline ends. This chain's CDR3 is CASSLVSGGKTQYF. The CDR3 coding sequence is TGTGCCAGCAGCTTAGTATCGGGCGGCAAGACCCAGTACTTC.

V usage is TRBV24-1 and J usage is TRBJ2-1, with D perhaps TRBD1 (5 bases). This CDR3 has 15 amino acids. Germline V CDR1 and CDR2: KGHDR, SFDVKD. V shed 3 bases and J shed 6 bases, with 14 bases lying between them. The CDR3 loop reads CATSDVAPQGNEQFF. CDR3 sequence (DNA): TGTGCCACCAGTGATGTCGCTCCTCAGGGCAATGAGCAGTTCTTC.

This clonotype was picked up many times. CDR3 sequence (DNA): TGTGCCAGCAGCGCCTTAGGGGGTCCCATCGTCAATGAGCAGTTCTTC. Protein product: CASSALGGPIVNEQFF. V and J are TRBV27 and TRBJ2-1, with D possibly being TRBD1 (6 bases). From germline, CDR1 is MNHEY and CDR2 SMNVEV (reference sequence). CDR3 length: 16 residues. Trimming stripped 6 bases from V and 6 bases from J, with 21 bases between.

This clonotype appeared a few times. The chain links TRBV21-1 to TRBJ2-4; the DNA was not compared with TRBD2, the D call given in the table. TRBV21-1 is termed a pseudogene. The CDR3 length is 19 residues. CDR3 residues: CASTKPLPPSGRAENIQYF. The CDR3 region has the DNA TGTGCCAGCACAAAACCCCTACCGCCTAGCGGGAGGGCCGAAAACATTCAGTACTTC.